The 18 T cell receptor beta chains given below trace back to one sample, sequenced in a study of T cell repertoires in cytomegalovirus infection. TCRdb ran MiXCR on the reads and lists one entry per CDR3 protein. Here the sample spans tens of thousands of distinct CDR3 sequences, roughly 34% being singletons. These TCRs' antigens remain unknown. Input material: PBMCs, sequenced either directly or after in vitro stimulation (not recorded which). Every receptor here comes from a human donor in good health (CMV status not recorded). Some clones in this sample may be carry-over from other donors' samples.

V and J are TRBV27 and TRBJ2-5, with 10 bases identical to TRBD2. Germline-derived CDR1 and CDR2 are MNHEY and SMNVEV (reference sequence). With 5 bases clipped from V and 5 bases from J, the junction kept 2 bases outside the gene matches. The CDR3 length is 13 residues. This CDR3 reads CASSEREGETQYF. Here the CDR3 DNA reads TGTGCCAGCAGTGAGCGGGAGGGGGAGACCCAGTACTTC.

This clonotype has only a few counts. The chain links TRBV10-3 to TRBJ2-2; possible D gene TRBD1, 6 bases. Germline CDR1 and CDR2: ENHRY and SYGVKD. The ends were cut back, 4 bases at V and 0 bases at J, with 12 bases in the middle. This CDR3 contains 16 residues. This CDR3 is CAISGWGLTNTGELFF. For the CDR3, the DNA is TGTGCCATCAGTGGCTGGGGGCTGACGAACACCGGGGAGCTGTTTTTT.

In its sample, this clonotype was seen a few times. The chain uses TRBV28 and TRBJ1-1, with D maybe TRBD1 (6 bases). CDR3 length: 12 amino acids. With 7 bases removed from V and 1 base from J, the gap between germline ends came to 7 bases. Per germline, CDR1 MDHEN and CDR2 SYDVKM. The CDR3 DNA follows: TGTGCCAGCAAGGGGGGGAACACTGAAGCTTTCTTT. Translated: CASKGGNTEAFF.

The V and J genes are TRBV10-3 and TRBJ2-1; D is unclear. The CDR3 sequence is 11 residues long. Germline V gives CDR1 ENHRY, CDR2 SYGVKD. V was trimmed by 4 bases and J by 8 bases, leaving 6 bases between them. The CDR3 nucleotides are TGTGCCATCAGTGCCGGAGATGAGCAGTTCTTC. Its protein is CAISAGDEQFF.

The rearrangement uses TRBV20-1 and TRBJ2-1, with D perhaps TRBD2 (6 bases). The CDR3 consists of 16 residues. V was shortened by 2 bases and J by 3 bases, with 17 bases between the two germline ends. Germline V gives CDR1 DFQATT, CDR2 SNEGSKA (reference sequence). The CDR3 reads CSARRRELAFYNEQFF. The CDR3 region has the DNA TGCAGTGCTAGAAGGCGGGAACTAGCCTTCTACAATGAGCAGTTCTTC.

This clonotype was counted many times. J is TRBJ1-6 and V is TRBV4-1, with D uncertain. The CDR3 consists of 14 residues. Germline-derived CDR1 and CDR2 are MGHRA and YSYEKL. V shed 5 bases and J shed 7 bases, with 12 bases lying between them. The CDR3 protein is CASSVQTGNSPLHF. CDR3 coding DNA: TGCGCCAGCAGCGTTCAAACGGGAAATTCACCCCTCCACTTT.

V and J are TRBV10-3 and TRBJ2-7; D possibly corresponds to TRBD2 (5 bases). The ends were cut back, 7 bases at V and 2 bases at J, with 15 bases in the middle. CDR1 is ENHRY, CDR2 SYGVKD, per germline. The length of the CDR3 is 14 residues. This chain's CDR3 is CAIKRELDAYEQYF. The CDR3 DNA follows: TGTGCCATCAAGAGGGAACTGGATGCCTACGAGCAGTACTTC.

This clonotype was recorded at least ten times. The genes are TRBV7-6 and TRBJ1-4; TRBD1 is a possible D gene (6 bases). Trimming took off 2 bases at V and 5 bases at J, with 9 bases between the two ends. Germline V lookup: CDR1 SGHVS, CDR2 FNYEAQ. The length of the CDR3 is 14 residues. CDR3 residues: CASSLITGNEKLFF. For the CDR3, the DNA is TGTGCCAGCAGCTTAATTACAGGGAATGAAAAACTGTTTTTT. Together with reference TRBV7-6 and TRBJ1-4, the CDR3 gives the full variable domain: GAGVSQSPRYKVTKRGQDVALRCDPISGHVSLYWYRQALGQGPEFLTYFNYEAQQDKSGLPNDRFSAERPEGSISTLTIQRTEQRDSAMYRCASSLITGNEKLFFGSGTQLSVL.

The V gene is TRBV7-9, the J gene TRBJ2-2; D gene unclear. This CDR3 is built from 13 residues. Per the germline V gene, CDR1 is SEHNR and CDR2 is FQNEAQ (reference sequence). Trimming pared 8 bases from V and 6 bases from J, leaving 13 bases between. The chain's CDR3 is CASSELGAGELFF. The CDR3 DNA sequence: TGTGCCAGCTCTGAGCTGGGTGCCGGGGAGCTGTTTTTT.

This clonotype occurred a few times. J is TRBJ1-1 and V is TRBV7-8; tentatively, D is TRBD1 (6 bases). The CDR3 consists of 16 residues. Germline CDR1 reads SGHVS; CDR2 reads FQNEAQ. The V end lost 7 bases, the J end lost 3 bases, and 21 bases lay between the germline ends. This CDR3 is CASTFGGQGLDTEAFF. The CDR3 nucleotides are TGTGCCAGCACCTTCGGTGGCCAGGGGCTCGACACTGAAGCTTTCTTT.

The J gene is TRBJ2-1, the V gene TRBV3-1, with 8 nucleotides matching TRBD1. The V gene end was trimmed by 4 bases and the J gene end by 5 bases; junction bases not matched to a gene: 4. The CDR3 totals 14 residues. The germline V gene has CDR1 LGHDT and CDR2 YNNKEL (reference sequence). The CDR3 region is CASSPRDRNNEQFF. The DNA of the CDR3 is TGTGCCAGCAGCCCCCGGGACAGGAACAATGAGCAGTTCTTC.

The chain couples TRBV19 to TRBJ1-1, with TRBD1 identical over 8 bases. The CDR3 runs to 14 residues. CDR1 is LNHDA, CDR2 SQIVND, per germline (reference sequence). V lost 7 bases to trimming and J lost 5 bases; unmatched junction nucleotides: 9. The CDR3 region is CASTRTGSWTEAFF. The CDR3 bases are TGTGCCAGTACTCGGACAGGGAGTTGGACTGAAGCTTTCTTT. Filled out from reference TRBV19 and TRBJ1-1, the complete variable domain reads DGGITQSPKYLFRKEGQNVTLSCEQNLNHDAMYWYRQDPGQGLRLIYYSQIVNDFQKGDIAEGYSVSREKKESFPLTVTSAQKNPTAFYLCASTRTGSWTEAFFGQGTRLTVV.

This sequence joins TRBV7-2 and TRBJ2-7; perhaps TRBD2 as D (7 bases). The germline V and J ends were trimmed by 4 bases and 3 bases, with 13 bases remaining between them. The CDR3 has 14 amino acids. Germline loops: CDR1 SGHTA, CDR2 FQGNSA. This chain's CDR3 is CASSWEGGNYEQYF. The CDR3 DNA sequence: TGTGCCAGCAGCTGGGAGGGGGGGAACTACGAGCAGTACTTC.

The chain employs TRBV6-2 or TRBV6-3 and TRBJ2-7; D not resolved. Germline V gives CDR1 MNHEY, CDR2 SVGEGT. This CDR3 has 11 amino acids. V was clipped by 4 bases and J by 5 bases, with 6 bases between them. CDR3 nucleotides: TGTGCCAGCAGTTCAGACCACGAGCAGTACTTC. Residues: CASSSDHEQYF.

The table lists this clonotype with a few counts. The V call is TRBV28, the J call TRBJ1-2; TRBD1 matches at 7 bases. V was pared by 9 bases and J by 2 bases, with 3 bases of the junction left unmatched. The CDR3 has 12 amino acids. Germline values: CDR1 MDHEN, CDR2 SYDVKM. The DNA of the CDR3 is TGTGCCAGTTCGACAGGGAACTATGGCTACACCTTC. It specifies CASSTGNYGYTF.

The chain carries TRBV27 and TRBJ2-7, with TRBD2 matching over 9 bases. Looked up from germline, CDR1 is MNHEY and CDR2 is SMNVEV (reference sequence). CDR3 length: 13 amino acids. The junction had 5 bases not matched to a gene; V was cut back by 6 bases and J by 5 bases. The CDR3 DNA follows: TGTGCCAGCAGGGCGGGAGGGCCCCACGAGCAGTACTTC. Amino acids: CASRAGGPHEQYF.

J is TRBJ2-7 and V is TRBV7-2; TRBD2 aligns across 8 bases. Germline lookup yields CDR1 SGHTA and CDR2 FQGNSA. The CDR3 is 13 amino acids. Trimming at V came to 5 bases and at J to 4 bases, leaving 4 bases not matched to a gene. The chain's CDR3 is CASSGSGRYEQYF. The CDR3 nucleotides read TGTGCCAGCAGCGGAAGCGGGAGATACGAGCAGTACTTC.

The V gene is TRBV7-2, the J gene TRBJ2-5, with 11 bases fitting TRBD2. The CDR3 extends over 15 amino acids. The V gene's germline CDR1 is SGHTA and CDR2 FQGNSA. V trimming: 5 bases; J trimming: 5 bases; junction bases outside the gene matches: 7. As DNA, the CDR3 is TGTGCCAGCAGCCAGAGACTAGCGGGGACCGAGACCCAGTACTTC. This encodes CASSQRLAGTETQYF.